Listed here are 28 T cell receptor beta chains from one sample, sequenced in a study of T cells after yellow fever vaccination (dated by TCRdb to between 2018 and 2020). The label giving this sample's treatment or condition can be read as: live attenuated yellow fever vaccine strain. The library was made by 5' RACE. Sequencing relied on an Illumina HiSeq 2500. TCRdb ran its own pipeline on the public reads, namely fastp trimming at Q25 and MiXCR clone calling, and kept in-frame beta chains. Each CDR3 protein gets just one entry, which takes the most common genes and DNA from the rows behind it. For this sample there are roughly 310,000 distinct CDR3 sequences; more than 8.5% appear just once. The biggest ten clones account for around 17% of the sample. The sequences come from PBMCs, collected on the day of the first yellow fever vaccination. These receptors originate from a man younger than 35 who received the YFV17D yellow fever vaccine.

The chain has TRBV6-2 or TRBV6-3 and TRBJ1-2; no clear D. CDR1 is MNHEY, CDR2 SVGEGT, per germline. The CDR3 has 13 residues. The ends were cut back, 4 bases at V and 7 bases at J, with 13 bases in the middle. DNA for the CDR3: TGTGCCAGCAGTTTGTCAAGTATGTTTGGCTACACCTTC. Protein product: CASSLSSMFGYTF.

This clonotype was counted many times. The gene calls are TRBV6-1 and TRBJ2-2; possible D gene TRBD2, 5 bases. This CDR3 is 15 amino acids long. CDR1 is MNHNS and CDR2 is SASEGT in the germline V gene. V was cut by 5 bases and J by 3 bases, with 13 bases left in between. The CDR3 bases are TGTGCCAGCAGTCCAGACTGGACTCACACCGGGGAGCTGTTTTTT. It specifies CASSPDWTHTGELFF.

This clonotype was detected many times. This chain joins TRBV2 and TRBJ1-1; D not resolved. The CDR3 has 13 amino acids. Germline-derived CDR1 and CDR2 are SNHLY and FYNNEI. Trimming stripped 6 bases from V and 1 base from J, with 9 bases between. The DNA for the CDR3 is TGTGCCAGCAGAGAAAACAGGAACACTGAAGCTTTCTTT. Translation: CASRENRNTEAFF.

This clonotype was counted ten times or more. V and J are TRBV5-1 and TRBJ2-5; no reliable D call. The CDR3 loop spans 13 amino acids. The V gene lost 7 bases and the J gene lost 5 bases, with 15 bases spanning the gap. The V gene's germline CDR1 is SGHRS and CDR2 YFSETQ. CDR3 sequence (DNA): TGCGCCAGCCACTCGGAAGGATACGAGACCCAGTACTTC. Protein product: CASHSEGYETQYF.

The chain uses TRBV28 and TRBJ2-7; the D gene is possibly TRBD2 (5 bases). CDR1 and CDR2 from the germline V gene are MDHEN and SYDVKM. This CDR3 is built from 14 residues. V lost 6 bases and J 3 bases, leaving 15 bases between the germline ends. The CDR3 reads CASRRTPGNYEQYV. The CDR3 bases are TGTGCCAGCAGGCGGACCCCGGGGAACTACGAGCAGTACGTC.

V and J are TRBV10-3 and TRBJ2-5; 12 nucleotides line up with TRBD2. The CDR3 spans 14 residues. Germline lookup yields CDR1 ENHRY and CDR2 SYGVKD. J gave up 10 bases and V 3 bases, and 6 bases lay outside the gene matches. DNA for the CDR3: TGTGCCATCAGTGACGAACTAGCGGGGGGTATCCAGTACTTC. It is translated as CAISDELAGGIQYF.

With respect to this clonotype: A read error is possible here, since a much larger clone lies one base away. The rearrangement uses TRBV4-2 and TRBJ1-1; D uncertain. CDR3 length equals 13 residues. With 0 bases removed from V and 0 bases from J, the gap between germline ends came to 2 bases. Germline CDR1 and CDR2: LGHNA and YNFKEQ. Written as DNA, the CDR3 is TGTGCCAGCAGCCAAGATGTGAACACTGAAGCTTTCTTT. Amino acids: CASSQDVNTEAFF.

In this sample, this clonotype turned up a few times. This chain links TRBV20-1 with TRBJ2-4; weak D call: TRBD1 (5 bases). Germline CDR1 is DFQATT and CDR2 is SNEGSKA (reference sequence). The CDR3 runs 14 residues. With 4 bases removed from V and 1 base from J, the gap between germline ends came to 11 bases. The CDR3 loop reads CSATEDSAKNIQYF. CDR3 bases: TGCAGTGCTACAGAAGACAGTGCCAAAAACATTCAGTACTTC.

The table lists this clonotype with a few counts. This chain links TRBV12-3 or TRBV12-4 with TRBJ1-2; D is undetermined. The CDR3 covers 13 residues. Trimming removed 8 bases at V and 6 bases at J, with 16 bases between. CDR3 DNA sequence: TGTGCCAGCCTCAAGGACGCTCCGAATGGCTACACCTTC. This sequence encodes CASLKDAPNGYTF.

The table lists this clonotype with many counts. The gene calls are TRBV28 and TRBJ1-2, with TRBD1 as a possible D gene (6 bases). The CDR3 totals 14 residues. Germline V gene data show CDR1 as MDHEN and CDR2 as SYDVKM. V lost 4 bases to trimming and J lost 5 bases, with 14 bases between them. CDR3 DNA: TGTGCCAGCAGTTCGGGGGGCAGAACTTATGGCTACACCTTC. Translated, it gives CASSSGGRTYGYTF.

The V gene is TRBV3-1, the J gene TRBJ2-3; a possible D gene is TRBD2 (6 bases). Germline V gene data show CDR1 as LGHDT and CDR2 as YNNKEL (reference sequence). Trimming removed 1 base from V and 5 bases from J, with 13 bases in between. This CDR3 region has 15 residues. The CDR3 is CASSQVTGAGDTQYF. The DNA for the CDR3 is TGTGCCAGCAGCCAAGTGACGGGAGCGGGAGATACGCAGTATTTT.

This clonotype has more than one count but fewer than ten. This chain joins TRBV20-1 and TRBJ1-6; D possibly corresponds to TRBD1 (6 bases). The CDR3 runs 17 residues. Trimming left V 3 bases short and J 0 bases short, with 15 bases between. Germline CDR1 is DFQATT and CDR2 is SNEGSKA (reference sequence). The CDR3 nucleotides are TGCAGTGCTAGGGCCAGGGGACCAAGCTCCTATAATTCACCCCTCCACTTT. It translates to CSARARGPSSYNSPLHF.

The rearrangement links TRBV7-3 to TRBJ1-1; D may be TRBD1 (6 bases). The CDR3 extends over 14 amino acids. Germline CDR1 SGHTA, CDR2 FQGTGA. Trimming shortened V by 4 bases and J by 9 bases, and 18 bases separated the two germline ends. The CDR3 sequence is CASSSSGGADKAFF. CDR3 nucleotide sequence: TGTGCCAGCAGCTCGTCTGGGGGGGCGGATAAAGCTTTCTTT. Drawing the rest from reference TRBV7-3 and TRBJ1-1, the complete variable domain is GAGVSQTPSNKVTEKGKYVELRCDPISGHTALYWYRQSLGQGPEFLIYFQGTGAADDSGLPNDRFFAVRPEGSVSTLKIQRTERGDSAVYLCASSSSGGADKAFFGQGTRLTVV.

The chain recombines TRBV7-2 with TRBJ2-1; TRBD1 matches at 7 bases. The germline V gene has CDR1 SGHTA and CDR2 FQGNSA. The CDR3 has 14 residues. Trimming removed 5 bases from V and 6 bases from J; junction bases left unmatched: 7. CDR3 loop: CASSPWTGTNEQFF. CDR3 nucleotides: TGTGCCAGCAGCCCTTGGACAGGAACCAATGAGCAGTTCTTC.

This clonotype turned up a few times. This rearrangement joins TRBV23-1 to TRBJ2-3; D unclear. TRBV23-1 is given ORF status, its function remaining uncertain. V gave up 2 bases and J gave up 2 bases, with 8 bases separating them. This CDR3 has 14 amino acids. CDR3 region: CASSQVRFTDTQYF. CDR3 sequence (DNA): TGCGCCAGCAGTCAAGTCCGGTTCACAGATACGCAGTATTTT.

This clonotype was recorded only once. The V gene is TRBV3-1, the J gene TRBJ2-3; 13 bases map to TRBD2. With V trimmed by 10 bases and J by 0 bases, 13 bases remained unmatched. Looked up from germline, CDR1 is LGHDT and CDR2 is YNNKEL (reference sequence). CDR3 length equals 18 residues. CDR3 coding DNA: TGTGCCACCTCCCAAGGACTAGCGGGGGTTACTAGCACAGATACGCAGTATTTT. Translated, it gives CATSQGLAGVTSTDTQYF.

V is TRBV5-1 and J is TRBJ2-5; 9 bases line up with TRBD2. Germline CDR1 is SGHRS and CDR2 is YFSETQ. The CDR3 sequence is 19 residues long. V was clipped by 4 bases and J by 4 bases; unmatched bases: 20. The CDR3 region is CASSRGLAGGPLSPETQYF. The CDR3 DNA sequence: TGCGCCAGCAGCCGGGGCCTGGCGGGGGGGCCACTATCTCCAGAGACCCAGTACTTC.

This clonotype was seen a handful of times. The J gene is TRBJ2-1, the V gene TRBV12-3 or TRBV12-4, with D possibly TRBD2 on 7 matching bases. Trimming pared 3 bases from V and 4 bases from J, leaving 10 bases between. CDR3 length: 14 residues. As DNA, the CDR3 is TGTGCCAGCAGTTTTCGGGGGGCGTACAATGAGCAGTTCTTC. Its protein is CASSFRGAYNEQFF.

In its sample, this clonotype was seen a few times. This rearrangement joins TRBV12-3 or TRBV12-4 to TRBJ1-1; maybe TRBD1 (5 bases). This CDR3 spans 12 amino acids. The V gene lost 6 bases and the J gene lost 6 bases, with 11 bases spanning the gap. DNA for the CDR3: TGTGCCAGCAGATACAGGTTATCTGAAGCTTTCTTT. Translation: CASRYRLSEAFF.

This clonotype turned up a few times. The chain has TRBV6-5 and TRBJ2-1, with unresolved D. The CDR3 sequence is 16 residues long. Germline V gene lookup returns CDR1 MNHEY and CDR2 SVGAGI. Trimming took 2 bases from V and 5 from J, leaving 16 bases between them. The CDR3 DNA follows: TGTGCCAGCAGTTACGATCCCAGGACCACTCACAATGAGCAGTTCTTC. This codes for CASSYDPRTTHNEQFF.

This clonotype was seen at least ten times. The CDR3 DNA reads TGTGCCACCAGTGATTTGGAAAACAATGAGCAGTTCTTC. Its protein is CATSDLENNEQFF. This chain connects TRBV24-1 to TRBJ2-1; no reliable D call. CDR3 size: 13 residues. V dropped 0 bases and J dropped 5 bases, with 4 bases sitting between them. Germline lookup yields CDR1 KGHDR and CDR2 SFDVKD.

This clonotype was picked up a small number of times. V and J are TRBV5-1 and TRBJ2-3; 9 bases agree with TRBD1. The CDR3 is 16 amino acids. CDR1 is SGHRS and CDR2 is YFSETQ in the germline V gene. Losses at the gene ends were 4 bases for V and 2 bases for J; bases not matched to a gene: 8. In DNA, the CDR3 is TGCGCCAGCAGCCCACAGGGGGCCGGCTTCACAGATACGCAGTATTTT. It is translated as CASSPQGAGFTDTQYF.

The V call is TRBV7-2, the J call TRBJ1-6, with D uncertain. The CDR3 is made up of 14 amino acids. V shed 2 bases and J shed 5 bases, with 7 bases lying between them. CDR1 and CDR2 (germline): SGHTA, FQGNSA. CDR3 DNA: TGTGCCAGCAGCTTAAGGCAAGATAATTCACCCCTCCACTTT. Protein product: CASSLRQDNSPLHF.

The chain uses TRBV5-1 and TRBJ1-2; no clear D. The V end lost 4 bases, the J end lost 6 bases, and 13 bases lay between the germline ends. Per the germline V gene, CDR1 is SGHRS and CDR2 is YFSETQ. The CDR3 has 13 residues. CDR3: CASSPGSENGYTF. The CDR3 DNA reads TGCGCCAGCAGCCCAGGTTCAGAGAATGGCTACACCTTC.

This clonotype was recorded at least ten times. The genes are TRBV7-2 and TRBJ1-6; D is perhaps TRBD1 (6 bases). The germline V gene has CDR1 SGHTA and CDR2 FQGNSA. The CDR3 is 17 amino acids. The V and J ends lost 5 bases and 1 base respectively, with 15 bases between them. DNA for the CDR3: TGTGCCAGCAGCCTCTCCAAGGGGGAATCCTATAATTCACCCCTCCACTTT. Translated: CASSLSKGESYNSPLHF.

This clonotype was counted ten times or more. The chain combines TRBV20-1 with TRBJ2-5; D possibly corresponds to TRBD2 (6 bases). Germline CDR1 reads DFQATT; CDR2 reads SNEGSKA (reference sequence). The germline V and J ends were trimmed by 6 bases and 5 bases, with 13 bases remaining between them. The CDR3 covers 12 residues. CDR3 protein: CSATGVAETQYF. In DNA form, the CDR3 reads TGCAGTGCAACGGGGGTGGCGGAGACCCAGTACTTC.

The rearrangement uses TRBV18 and TRBJ1-1, with TRBD1 matching over 8 bases. The CDR3 sequence is 15 residues long. V shed 8 bases and J 0 bases; nucleotides not matched to a gene: 8. Germline V lookup: CDR1 KGHSH, CDR2 LQKENI. CDR3 sequence: CASQDRGRMNTEAFF. The DNA of the CDR3 is TGTGCCAGCCAAGACAGGGGAAGGATGAACACTGAAGCTTTCTTT.

The V gene is TRBV15, the J gene TRBJ1-3, with TRBD1 as a possible D gene (6 bases). From germline, CDR1 is LNHNV and CDR2 YYDKDF (reference sequence). Trimming removed 0 bases at V and 9 bases at J, with 33 bases between. This CDR3 has 21 residues. CDR3: CATSRDHWGYGARTIGGTIYF. CDR3 nucleotide sequence: TGTGCCACCAGCAGAGATCATTGGGGTTACGGAGCCCGGACGATAGGGGGCACCATATATTTT.